The sample holds a few counts of the clone carrying this TCR beta chain. Antigen: not known. MiXCR was run by TCRdb on the reads, yielding one entry per CDR3 protein. Among 200,000 or so distinct CDR3 sequences, about 40% were seen once, and the ten largest hold 55% to 70%. The germline CDR1 and CDR2 sequences are SGHTA and FQGNSA. The V and J ends lost 4 bases and 4 bases, in that order; junction bases with no gene match: 1. There are 15 residues in the CDR3. This sample was included in a study of T cell repertoires in cytomegalovirus infection. Across the study: Well-studied HLA-B-restricted CMV epitopes were used in the study alongside recently identified HLA-C-restricted ones. Both a matching HLA type and CMV infection were indicated by public TCR beta signatures.

Study-level findings and limits: It was HLA-C-restricted CMV-specific TCR beta clonotypes that dominated the response ex vivo. The study identified carriers of CMV plus the relevant HLA from cumulative public TCR beta family frequency.

Sequenced here: CD8+ T cells from cultured PBMCs, sampled from culture after CMV antigen stimulation. The chain joins TRBV7-2 to TRBJ2-5; TRBD2 matches at 15 bases. This TCR was sampled from a human donor in good health (CMV status not recorded). Some clones in this sample may be carry-over from other donors' samples. DNA for the CDR3: TGTGCCAGCAGCTGGACTAGCGGGGGGGGAGAGACCCAGTACTTC. It translates to CASSWTSGGGETQYF.